This TCR beta chain was documented in a study of T cell repertoires in cytomegalovirus infection. Study overall: Indications of both CMV infection and matching HLA type were provided by public TCR beta signatures.

Study outcomes and limitations: Pooled public TCR beta family frequency picked out CMV carriers with the relevant HLA. HLA-C-restricted, CMV-specific TCR beta clonotypes were dominant ex vivo.

MiXCR, run by TCRdb on the reads, gives a single entry per CDR3 protein. The table records more than 150,000 distinct CDR3 sequences, around 22% of them present only once. As regards this clonotype: What it recognizes is unknown.

The sequencing input was PBMCs. The sequence was collected from a human donor in good health (CMV status not recorded). Some clones in this sample may be carry-over from other donors' samples.

The CDR3 sequence: CASSLHNRDRGTGELFF. The CDR3 DNA sequence: TGTGCCAGCAGCTTACACAACCGGGACAGGGGGACCGGGGAGCTGTTTTTT. This chain joins TRBV13 and TRBJ2-2; 11 bases map to TRBD1. Trimming at V came to 2 bases and at J to 5 bases, leaving 7 bases not matched to a gene. The CDR3 contains 17 residues. Germline lookup yields CDR1 PRHDT and CDR2 FYEKMQ (reference sequence).